Each of the 16 T cell receptor beta chains below was sequenced from the same sample in a study of cytomegalovirus exposure and HLA in healthy donors. In the PCR, 60 Vbeta and 13 Jbeta primers were used. Assay used: immunoSEQ multiplex PCR; TCRdb lists only in-frame clones, some missing. The sample records roughly 140,000 clones, approximately 84% being singletons. Sequencing input: PBMCs. The receptors here all came from an older woman in good health and CMV-seropositive.

The table lists this clone with a count of one. The chain carries TRBV7-2 and TRBJ1-3; D not certain. Germline V lookup: CDR1 SGHTA, CDR2 FQGNSA. The germline V and J ends were trimmed by 0 bases and 0 bases, with 9 bases remaining between them. The CDR3 length is 16 residues. CDR3 DNA: TGTGCCAGCAGCTTAGCGGTACGGAGCTCTGGAAACACCATATATTTT. Amino acid sequence: CASSLAVRSSGNTIYF.

This chain joins TRBV19 and TRBJ1-3; perhaps TRBD1 as D (6 bases). Germline V gene data show CDR1 as LNHDA and CDR2 as SQIVND (reference sequence). V was pared by 6 bases and J by 0 bases, with 9 bases between. The CDR3 spans 14 residues. For the CDR3, the DNA is TGTGCCAGTAGCAGACAGGACTCTGGAAACACCATATATTTT. Its translation is CASSRQDSGNTIYF.

The chain links TRBV25-1 to TRBJ2-2, with 7 nucleotides matching TRBD2. CDR1 is MGHDK, CDR2 SYGVNS, per germline. V shed 3 bases and J 7 bases; nucleotides not matched to a gene: 2. The CDR3 has 13 residues. The CDR3 spells CASSESGGGELFF. CDR3 DNA: TGTGCCAGCAGTGAGTCGGGAGGCGGGGAGCTGTTTTTT.

The V gene is TRBV2, the J gene TRBJ1-5, with no clear D. The germline V and J ends were trimmed by 3 bases and 4 bases, with 10 bases remaining between them. The CDR3 is made up of 14 amino acids. Germline CDR1 SNHLY, CDR2 FYNNEI. The chain's CDR3 is CASSDHGSNQPQHF. The CDR3, as DNA: TGTGCCAGCAGTGACCACGGGAGTAATCAGCCCCAGCATTTT.

The rearrangement uses TRBV7-2 and TRBJ1-5, with D possibly TRBD1 on 6 matching bases. The V gene lost 2 bases and the J gene lost 13 bases, with 15 bases spanning the gap. Germline V gene sequence: CDR1 SGHTA, CDR2 FQGNSA. The CDR3 spans 13 residues. DNA for the CDR3: TGTGCCAGCAGCTTATGGGAGGGGGGCGGACAGCATTTT. The encoded protein is CASSLWEGGGQHF.

The chain links TRBV27 to TRBJ2-7; D gene ambiguous. The V end was cut by 11 bases, the J end by 0 bases, with 11 bases between. The length of the CDR3 is 12 residues. Germline CDR1 reads MNHEY; CDR2 reads SMNVEV (reference sequence). This CDR3 reads CASRSTSYEQYF. CDR3 nucleotide sequence: TGTGCCTCCCGGTCAACCTCCTACGAGCAGTACTTC.

This clone showed up just a few times. The chain employs TRBV28 and TRBJ2-7; 9 bases fit TRBD2. Germline CDR1 is MDHEN and CDR2 is SYDVKM. The ends lost 2 bases at V and 2 bases at J; junction bases unmatched: 4. The CDR3 totals 15 residues. CDR3 DNA sequence: TGTGCCAGCAGTTTAACTAGCGGGCATACCTACGAGCAGTACTTC. Translated: CASSLTSGHTYEQYF.

V gene TRBV28 combines with J gene TRBJ2-7, with D perhaps matching TRBD2 (7 bases). Trimming cost V 5 bases and J 3 bases, with 23 bases left between them. The CDR3 extends over 17 amino acids. Per germline, CDR1 MDHEN and CDR2 SYDVKM. This chain's CDR3 is CASSPLGGALFDYEQYF. CDR3 bases: TGTGCCAGCAGTCCTTTGGGGGGGGCGCTTTTCGACTACGAGCAGTACTTC.

The chain has TRBV28 and TRBJ2-2; the match to TRBD2 covers 13 bases. V lost 4 bases to trimming and J lost 4 bases; unmatched junction nucleotides: 9. The CDR3 is 18 amino acids. Looked up from germline, CDR1 is MDHEN and CDR2 is SYDVKM. The CDR3 nucleotides read TGTGCCAGCAGTTCGGGGACTAGCGGGGTCGTTATCACCGGGGAGCTGTTTTTT. Translation gives CASSSGTSGVVITGELFF.

This clone was found a few times. CDR3 loop: CASSPGQAAFF. The CDR3 DNA reads TGTGCCAGTAGCCCGGGACAAGCGGCTTTCTTT. J is TRBJ1-1 and V is TRBV19, with D possibly TRBD1 on 6 matching bases. Germline V gives CDR1 LNHDA, CDR2 SQIVND (reference sequence). The CDR3 loop spans 11 amino acids. The V and J ends lost 6 bases and 11 bases respectively, with 13 bases between them. The whole variable domain, filled in from reference TRBV19 and TRBJ1-1, reads DGGITQSPKYLFRKEGQNVTLSCEQNLNHDAMYWYRQDPGQGLRLIYYSQIVNDFQKGDIAEGYSVSREKKESFPLTVTSAQKNPTAFYLCASSPGQAAFFGQGTRLTVV.

The genes are TRBV28 and TRBJ2-7; TRBD2 matches 12 bases. The junction had 13 bases not matched to a gene; V was cut back by 7 bases and J by 0 bases. The CDR3 is 18 residues long. CDR1 is MDHEN, CDR2 SYDVKM, per germline. CDR3: CASTSTGLAGPHSYEQYF. CDR3 DNA: TGTGCCAGCACCTCTACGGGACTAGCGGGTCCACACTCCTACGAGCAGTACTTC.

This clone was found once. The V gene is TRBV2, the J gene TRBJ2-7; D uncertain. V was shortened by 6 bases and J by 0 bases, with 12 bases between the two germline ends. CDR1 and CDR2 (germline): SNHLY, FYNNEI. The CDR3 runs to 14 residues. CDR3 nucleotides: TGTGCCAGCAGCAAGACATTTAGCTCCTACGAGCAGTACTTC. It yields the protein CASSKTFSSYEQYF.

V gene TRBV28 combines with J gene TRBJ1-2; 7 nucleotides match TRBD1. Per the germline V gene, CDR1 is MDHEN and CDR2 is SYDVKM. V was clipped by 6 bases and J by 5 bases; unmatched bases: 6. The CDR3 length is 13 residues. The CDR3 sequence is CASRLTGLYGYTF. DNA of the CDR3: TGTGCCAGCAGGTTGACAGGGCTTTATGGCTACACCTTC.

The chain has TRBV19 and TRBJ2-3, with 7 bases identical to TRBD1. In germline, CDR1 is LNHDA, CDR2 SQIVND (reference sequence). V was pared by 3 bases and J by 1 base, with 1 base of the junction left unmatched. CDR3 size: 14 residues. The CDR3 protein is CASSIGTGTDTQYF. As DNA, the CDR3 is TGTGCCAGTAGTATCGGGACAGGCACAGATACGCAGTATTTT.

The V and J genes are TRBV7-8 and TRBJ1-5; D is ambiguous. V was shortened by 0 bases and J by 6 bases, with 9 bases between the two germline ends. The CDR3 has 14 amino acids. The germline V gene has CDR1 SGHVS and CDR2 FQNEAQ. The CDR3 DNA is TGTGCCAGCAGCTTAGCGCGGGTGGGTCAGCCCCAGCATTTT. Residues: CASSLARVGQPQHF.

The J gene is TRBJ2-5, the V gene TRBV6-1, with 9 bases identical to TRBD1. The better agreement between TRBJ2-7 and the DNA end casts doubt on the J call. The CDR3 is 13 residues long. Per germline, CDR1 MNHNS and CDR2 SASEGT. In nucleotides, the CDR3 is TGTGCCAGCTCAGACAGGGGGGCCTACGAGCAGTACTTC. Residues: CASSDRGAYEQYF.